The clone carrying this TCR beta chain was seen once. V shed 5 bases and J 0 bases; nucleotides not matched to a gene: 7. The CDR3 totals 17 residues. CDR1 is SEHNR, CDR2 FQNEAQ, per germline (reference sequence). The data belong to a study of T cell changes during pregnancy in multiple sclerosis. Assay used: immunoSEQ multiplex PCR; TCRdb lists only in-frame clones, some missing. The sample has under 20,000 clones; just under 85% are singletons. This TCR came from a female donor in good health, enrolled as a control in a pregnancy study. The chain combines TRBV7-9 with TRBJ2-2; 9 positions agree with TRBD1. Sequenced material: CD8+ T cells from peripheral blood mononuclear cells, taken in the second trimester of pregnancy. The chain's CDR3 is CASSTHRGLSNTGELFF. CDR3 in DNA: TGTGCCAGCAGCACCCACAGGGGGCTCTCGAACACCGGGGAGCTGTTTTTT.